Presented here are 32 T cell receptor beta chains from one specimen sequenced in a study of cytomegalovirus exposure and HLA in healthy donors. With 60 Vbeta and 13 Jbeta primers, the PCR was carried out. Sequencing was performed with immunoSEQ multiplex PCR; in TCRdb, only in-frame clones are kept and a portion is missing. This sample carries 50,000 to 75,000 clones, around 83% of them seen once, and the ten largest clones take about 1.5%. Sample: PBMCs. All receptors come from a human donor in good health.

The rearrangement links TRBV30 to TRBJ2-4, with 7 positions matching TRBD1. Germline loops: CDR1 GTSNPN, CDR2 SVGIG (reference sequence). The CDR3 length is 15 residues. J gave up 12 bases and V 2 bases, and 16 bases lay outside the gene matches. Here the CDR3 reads CAWSMITGGQFPQYF. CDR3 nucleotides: TGTGCCTGGAGTATGATTACTGGGGGACAGTTCCCTCAGTACTTC.

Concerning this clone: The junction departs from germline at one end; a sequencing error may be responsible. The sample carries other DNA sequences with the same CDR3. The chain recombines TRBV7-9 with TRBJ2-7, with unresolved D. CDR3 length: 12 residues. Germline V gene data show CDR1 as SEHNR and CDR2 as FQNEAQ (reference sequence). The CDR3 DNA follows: TGTTCCAGCAGCTTAGGAGTCTACGAGCAGTACTTC. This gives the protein CSSSLGVYEQYF. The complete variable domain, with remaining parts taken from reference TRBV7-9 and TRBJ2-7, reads DTGVSQNPRHKITKRGQNVTFRCDPISEHNRLYWYRQTLGQGPEFLTYFQNEAQLEKSRLLSDRFSAERPKGSFSTLEIQRTEQGDSAMYLCSSSLGVYEQYFGPGTRLTVT.

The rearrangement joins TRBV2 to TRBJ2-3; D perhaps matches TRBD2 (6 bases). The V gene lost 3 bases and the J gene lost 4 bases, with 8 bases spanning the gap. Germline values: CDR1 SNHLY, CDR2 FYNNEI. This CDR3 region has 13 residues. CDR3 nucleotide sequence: TGTGCCAGCAGTGATCGGAGGGCAGATACGCAGTATTTT. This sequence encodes CASSDRRADTQYF.

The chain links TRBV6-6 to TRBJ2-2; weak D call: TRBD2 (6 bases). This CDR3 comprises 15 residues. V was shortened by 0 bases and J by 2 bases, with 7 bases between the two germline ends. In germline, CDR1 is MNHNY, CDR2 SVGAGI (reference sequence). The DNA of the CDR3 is TGTGCCAGCAGTTACTCGGGGGGAAACACCGGGGAGCTGTTTTTT. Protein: CASSYSGGNTGELFF.

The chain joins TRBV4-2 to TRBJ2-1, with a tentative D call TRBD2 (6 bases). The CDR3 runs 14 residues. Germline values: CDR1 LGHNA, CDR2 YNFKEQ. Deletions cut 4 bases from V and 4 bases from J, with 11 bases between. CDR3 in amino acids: CASSPGLAYNEQFF. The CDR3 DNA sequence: TGTGCCAGCAGCCCGGGACTGGCATACAATGAGCAGTTCTTC.

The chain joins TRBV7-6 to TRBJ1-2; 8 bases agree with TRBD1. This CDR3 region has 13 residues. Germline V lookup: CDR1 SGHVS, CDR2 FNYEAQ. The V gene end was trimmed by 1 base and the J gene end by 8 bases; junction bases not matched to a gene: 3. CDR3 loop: CASSLGQGQGYTF. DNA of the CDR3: TGTGCCAGCAGCTTAGGACAGGGGCAGGGCTACACCTTC.

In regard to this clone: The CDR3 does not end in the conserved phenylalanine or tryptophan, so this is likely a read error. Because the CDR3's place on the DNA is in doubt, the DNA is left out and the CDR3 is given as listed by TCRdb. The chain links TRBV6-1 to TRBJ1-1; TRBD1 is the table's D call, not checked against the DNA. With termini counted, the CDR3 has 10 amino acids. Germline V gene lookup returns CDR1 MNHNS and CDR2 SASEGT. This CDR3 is CASTIRRTRG.

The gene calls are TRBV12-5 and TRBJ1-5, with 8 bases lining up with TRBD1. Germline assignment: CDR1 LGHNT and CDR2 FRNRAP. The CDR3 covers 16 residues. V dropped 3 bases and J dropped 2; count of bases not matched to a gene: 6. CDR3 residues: CASGFIRGQGNQPQHF. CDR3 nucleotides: TGTGCTAGTGGTTTTATCAGGGGGCAAGGCAATCAGCCCCAGCATTTT.

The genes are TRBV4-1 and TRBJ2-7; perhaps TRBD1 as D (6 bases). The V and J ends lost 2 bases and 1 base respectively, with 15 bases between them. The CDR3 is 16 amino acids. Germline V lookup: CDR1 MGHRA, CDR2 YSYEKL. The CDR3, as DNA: TGCGCCAGCAGCCAAAGATTAGATACAGGGTCCTACGAGCAGTACTTC. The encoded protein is CASSQRLDTGSYEQYF.

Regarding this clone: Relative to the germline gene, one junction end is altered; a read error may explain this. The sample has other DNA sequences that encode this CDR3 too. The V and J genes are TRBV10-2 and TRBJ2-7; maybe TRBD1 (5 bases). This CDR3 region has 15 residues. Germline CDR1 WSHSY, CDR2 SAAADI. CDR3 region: CASSESGLNSYEQYF. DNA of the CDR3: TGCGCCAGCAGTGAGTCGGGGCTAAACTCCTACGAGCAGTACTTT.

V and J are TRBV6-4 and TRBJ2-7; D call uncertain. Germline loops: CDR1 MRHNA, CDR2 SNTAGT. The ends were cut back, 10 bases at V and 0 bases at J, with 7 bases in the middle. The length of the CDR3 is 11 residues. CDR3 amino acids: CATPSSYEQYF. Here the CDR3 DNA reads TGTGCCACCCCCTCCTCCTACGAGCAGTACTTC.

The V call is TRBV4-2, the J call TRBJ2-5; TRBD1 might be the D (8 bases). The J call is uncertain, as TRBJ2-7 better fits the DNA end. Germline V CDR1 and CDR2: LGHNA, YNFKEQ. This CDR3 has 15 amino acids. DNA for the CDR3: TGTGCCAGCAGCCAAGAAACAGGGGGGGCCTACGAGCAGTACTTC. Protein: CASSQETGGAYEQYF.

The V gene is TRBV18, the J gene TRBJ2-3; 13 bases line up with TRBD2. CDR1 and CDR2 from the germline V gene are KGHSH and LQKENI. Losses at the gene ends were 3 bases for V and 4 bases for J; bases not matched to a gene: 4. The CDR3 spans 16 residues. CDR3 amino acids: CASSPVGLAGADTQYF. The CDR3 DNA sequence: TGTGCCAGCTCACCCGTCGGACTAGCGGGAGCAGATACGCAGTATTTT.

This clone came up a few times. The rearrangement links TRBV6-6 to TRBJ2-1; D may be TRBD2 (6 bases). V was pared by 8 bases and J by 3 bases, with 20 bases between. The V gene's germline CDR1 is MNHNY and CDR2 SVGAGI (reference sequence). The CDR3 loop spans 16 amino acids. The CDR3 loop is CASSFPGGTIYNEQFF. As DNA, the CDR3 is TGTGCCAGCTCCTTTCCTGGCGGGACCATCTACAATGAGCAGTTCTTC.

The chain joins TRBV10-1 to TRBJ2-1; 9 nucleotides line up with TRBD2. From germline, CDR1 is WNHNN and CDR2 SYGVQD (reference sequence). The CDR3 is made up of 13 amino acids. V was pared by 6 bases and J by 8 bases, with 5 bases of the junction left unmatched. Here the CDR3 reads CASSPGTSYEQFF. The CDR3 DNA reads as TGCGCCAGCAGCCCCGGGACTAGCTATGAGCAGTTCTTC.

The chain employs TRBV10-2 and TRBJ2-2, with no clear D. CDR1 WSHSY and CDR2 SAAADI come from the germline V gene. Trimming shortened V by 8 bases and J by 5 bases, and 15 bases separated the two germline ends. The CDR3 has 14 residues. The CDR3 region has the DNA TGCGCCAGCCGAAGGTGGGTCAGGACCGGGGAGCTGTTTTTT. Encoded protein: CASRRWVRTGELFF.

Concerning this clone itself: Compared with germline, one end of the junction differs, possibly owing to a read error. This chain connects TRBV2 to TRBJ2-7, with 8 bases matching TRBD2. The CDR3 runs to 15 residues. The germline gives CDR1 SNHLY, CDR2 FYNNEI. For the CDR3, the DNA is TGTGCCAGCAGAGAAGGGACTAGTTCTTACTACGAGCAGTACTTC. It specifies CASREGTSSYYEQYF.

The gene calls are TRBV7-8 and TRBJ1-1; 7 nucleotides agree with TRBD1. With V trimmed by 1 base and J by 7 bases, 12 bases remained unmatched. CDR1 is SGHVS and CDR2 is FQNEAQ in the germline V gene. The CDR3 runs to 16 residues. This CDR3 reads CASSLVGGYRDSEAFF. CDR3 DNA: TGTGCCAGCAGCTTAGTAGGGGGCTACCGGGACAGTGAAGCTTTCTTT.

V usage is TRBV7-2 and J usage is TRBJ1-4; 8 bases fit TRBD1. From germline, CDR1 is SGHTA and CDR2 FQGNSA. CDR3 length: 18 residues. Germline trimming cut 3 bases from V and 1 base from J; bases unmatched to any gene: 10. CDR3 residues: CASSFVFGRGLTNEKLFF. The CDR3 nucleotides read TGTGCCAGCAGCTTTGTGTTCGGCAGGGGGCTAACTAATGAAAAACTGTTTTTT.

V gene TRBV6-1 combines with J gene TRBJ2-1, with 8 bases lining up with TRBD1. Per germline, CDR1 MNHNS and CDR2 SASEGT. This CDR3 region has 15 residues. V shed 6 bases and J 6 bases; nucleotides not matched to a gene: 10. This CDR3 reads CASRSRDRSPNEQFF. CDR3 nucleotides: TGTGCCAGCAGGAGCCGGGACAGGTCCCCCAATGAGCAGTTCTTC.

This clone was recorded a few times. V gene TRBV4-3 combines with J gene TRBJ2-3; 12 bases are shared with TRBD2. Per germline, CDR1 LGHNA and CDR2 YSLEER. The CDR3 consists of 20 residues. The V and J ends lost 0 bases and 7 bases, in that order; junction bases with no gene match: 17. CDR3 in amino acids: CASSQDYPSLAGGRPHTQYF. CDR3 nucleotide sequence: TGCGCCAGCAGCCAAGATTACCCCTCCCTAGCGGGGGGGCGTCCCCATACGCAGTATTTT.

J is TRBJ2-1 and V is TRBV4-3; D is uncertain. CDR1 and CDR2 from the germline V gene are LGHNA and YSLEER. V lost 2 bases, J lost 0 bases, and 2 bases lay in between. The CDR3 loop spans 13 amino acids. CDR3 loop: CASSQLSYNEQFF. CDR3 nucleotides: TGCGCCAGCAGCCAACTCTCCTACAATGAGCAGTTCTTC.

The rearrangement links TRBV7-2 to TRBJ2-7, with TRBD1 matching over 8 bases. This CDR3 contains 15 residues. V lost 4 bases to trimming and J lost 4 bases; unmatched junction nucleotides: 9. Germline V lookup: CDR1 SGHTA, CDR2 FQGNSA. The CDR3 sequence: CASSYRTGTDYEQYF. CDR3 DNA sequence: TGTGCCAGCAGCTACCGGACAGGGACGGATTACGAGCAGTACTTC.

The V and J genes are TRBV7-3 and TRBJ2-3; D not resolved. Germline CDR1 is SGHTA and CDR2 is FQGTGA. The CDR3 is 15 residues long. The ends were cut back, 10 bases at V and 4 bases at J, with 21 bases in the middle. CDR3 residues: CATNRRPDLPDTQYF. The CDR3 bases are TGTGCCACCAACAGACGGCCCGACCTCCCAGATACGCAGTATTTT. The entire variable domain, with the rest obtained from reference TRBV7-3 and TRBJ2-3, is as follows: GAGVSQTPSNKVTEKGKYVELRCDPISGHTALYWYRQSLGQGPEFLIYFQGTGAADDSGLPNDRFFAVRPEGSVSTLKIQRTERGDSAVYLCATNRRPDLPDTQYFGPGTRLTVL.

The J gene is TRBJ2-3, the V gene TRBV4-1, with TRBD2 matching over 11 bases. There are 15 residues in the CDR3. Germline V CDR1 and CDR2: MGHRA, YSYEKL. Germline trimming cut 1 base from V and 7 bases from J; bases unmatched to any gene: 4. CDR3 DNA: TGCGCCAGCAGCCAAGGTAGCGGGGGGGCGTATACGCAGTATTTT. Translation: CASSQGSGGAYTQYF.

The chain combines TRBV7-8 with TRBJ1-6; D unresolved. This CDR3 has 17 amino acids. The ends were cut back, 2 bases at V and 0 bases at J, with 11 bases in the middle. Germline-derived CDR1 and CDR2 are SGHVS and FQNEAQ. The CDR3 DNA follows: TGTGCCAGCAGCTTATTTGTGCCCAGCTCCTATAATTCACCCCTCCACTTT. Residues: CASSLFVPSSYNSPLHF.

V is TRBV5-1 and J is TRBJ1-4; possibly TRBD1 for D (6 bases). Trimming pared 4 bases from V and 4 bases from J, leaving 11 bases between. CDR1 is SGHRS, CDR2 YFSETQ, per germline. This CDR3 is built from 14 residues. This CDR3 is CASSHGQINEKLFF. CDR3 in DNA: TGCGCCAGCAGCCACGGACAGATTAATGAAAAACTGTTTTTT.

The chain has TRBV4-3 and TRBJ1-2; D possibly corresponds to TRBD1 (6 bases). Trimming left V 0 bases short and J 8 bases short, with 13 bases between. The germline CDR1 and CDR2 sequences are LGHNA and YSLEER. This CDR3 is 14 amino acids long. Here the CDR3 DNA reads TGCGCCAGCAGCCAAGAAGGGGGAGAAGGCGGCTACACCTTC. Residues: CASSQEGGEGGYTF.

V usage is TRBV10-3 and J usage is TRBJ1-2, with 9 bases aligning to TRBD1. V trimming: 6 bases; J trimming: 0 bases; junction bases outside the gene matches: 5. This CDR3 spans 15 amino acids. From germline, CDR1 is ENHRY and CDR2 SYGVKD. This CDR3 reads CAISTGGEPNYGYTF. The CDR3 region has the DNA TGTGCCATCAGCACAGGGGGCGAGCCTAACTATGGCTACACCTTC.

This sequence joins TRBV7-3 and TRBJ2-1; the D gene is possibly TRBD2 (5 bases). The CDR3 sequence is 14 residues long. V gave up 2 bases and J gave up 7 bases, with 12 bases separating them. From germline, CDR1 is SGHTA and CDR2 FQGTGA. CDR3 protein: CASSLQPSGNEQFF. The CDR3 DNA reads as TGTGCCAGCAGCTTACAACCCTCGGGAAATGAGCAGTTCTTC.

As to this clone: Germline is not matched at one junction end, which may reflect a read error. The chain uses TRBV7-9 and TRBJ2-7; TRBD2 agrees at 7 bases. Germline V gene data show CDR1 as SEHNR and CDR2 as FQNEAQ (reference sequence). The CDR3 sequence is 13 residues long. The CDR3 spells CATSRDYSYEQYF. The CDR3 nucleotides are TGTGCCACCAGCCGGGACTACTCCTACGAGCAGTACTTC.

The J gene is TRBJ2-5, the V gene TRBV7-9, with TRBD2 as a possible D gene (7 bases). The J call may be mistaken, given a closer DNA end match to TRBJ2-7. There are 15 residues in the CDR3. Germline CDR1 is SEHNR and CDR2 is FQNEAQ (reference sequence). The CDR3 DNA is TGTGCCAGCACCGAAGAGGGGGGGATAATCAACGAGCAGTACTTC. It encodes CASTEEGGIINEQYF.